This entry lists 11 T cell receptor beta chains sequenced from one sample in a study of lymphopenia after photon versus proton radiotherapy. Sequencing used immunoSEQ multiplex PCR; TCRdb keeps in-frame clones, though not all of them. Seen here are about 22,000 clones, about 90% observed once, and the top ten hold 9.4%. The input for sequencing was peripheral blood, taken from a patient treated with proton-based radiotherapy. Receptors originate from a woman aged 70 to 79 with pancreatic cancer. Some clones in this sample may be carry-over from other donors' samples.

The chain employs TRBV6-9 and TRBJ1-2, with 10 bases that match TRBD1. CDR3 length: 13 residues. With 5 bases clipped from V and 7 bases from J, the junction kept 4 bases outside the gene matches. CDR1 and CDR2 from the germline V gene are MNHGY and SVAAGI. The CDR3 nucleotides read TGTGCCAGCAGTCAGACAGGGGGCCTTGGCTACACCTTC. Translating gives CASSQTGGLGYTF.

To note about this clone: Other DNA sequences in this specimen translate into the identical CDR3. The J gene is TRBJ2-3, the V gene TRBV5-1, with 9 bases fitting TRBD1. The CDR3 runs to 17 residues. J lost 0 bases, V lost 0 bases, and 5 bases had no gene match. Germline V gene sequence: CDR1 SGHRS, CDR2 YFSETQ. The CDR3 coding sequence is TGCGCCAGCAGCTTGGGAACCGGGACAGGGAGCACAGATACGCAGTATTTT. Translated, it gives CASSLGTGTGSTDTQYF.

The rearrangement joins TRBV11-2 to TRBJ2-5; 8 bases match TRBD2. J was trimmed by 3 bases and V by 10 bases; bases with no gene match: 19. This CDR3 has 17 residues. Per the germline V gene, CDR1 is SGHAT and CDR2 is FQNNGV. The DNA of the CDR3 is TGTGCCACCAACCGGGGGGCGGGAGGTTGGGAGGAAGAGACCCAGTACTTC. It is translated as CATNRGAGGWEEETQYF. The full variable domain, in which reference TRBV11-2 and TRBJ2-5 provide the parts outside the CDR3, is EAGVAQSPRYKIIEKRQSVAFWCNPISGHATLYWYQQILGQGPKLLIQFQNNGVVDDSQLPKDRFSAERLKGVDSTLKIQPAKLEDSAVYLCATNRGAGGWEEETQYFGPGTRLLVL.

The V call is TRBV28, the J call TRBJ1-5; D gene ambiguous. The CDR3 consists of 15 residues. Germline V CDR1 and CDR2: MDHEN, SYDVKM. Trimming took off 3 bases at V and 0 bases at J, with 9 bases between the two ends. DNA for the CDR3: TGTGCCAGCAGTTTGTCCATAAATAGCAATCAGCCCCAGCATTTT. It yields the protein CASSLSINSNQPQHF.

This clone came up once. The V call is TRBV19, the J call TRBJ2-7; D gene ambiguous. Germline V gene lookup returns CDR1 LNHDA and CDR2 SQIVND (reference sequence). This CDR3 is built from 13 residues. V lost 5 bases and J 7 bases, leaving 15 bases between the germline ends. The CDR3 region is CASSGVLGSEQYF. CDR3 coding DNA: TGTGCCAGTAGTGGGGTTCTTGGTTCTGAGCAGTACTTC.

V usage is TRBV5-1 and J usage is TRBJ2-5, with 7 bases aligning to TRBD1. Germline lookup yields CDR1 SGHRS and CDR2 YFSETQ. Unmatched junction bases numbered 5, after V lost 5 bases and J lost 1 base. The CDR3 spans 14 residues. The CDR3 region has the DNA TGCGCCAGCAGTCATCGGACAGGCCAAGAGACCCAGTACTTC. Translated: CASSHRTGQETQYF.

The genes are TRBV5-8 and TRBJ2-5; 10 nucleotides align to TRBD2. The germline CDR1 and CDR2 sequences are SGHTS and YDEGEE. The CDR3 loop spans 16 amino acids. J gave up 5 bases and V 0 bases, and 7 bases lay outside the gene matches. The DNA for the CDR3 is TGTGCCAGCAGCTTGGCCGGTGGGACTAGCGCCGAGACCCAGTACTTC. It codes for CASSLAGGTSAETQYF.

The CDR3 bases are TGTGCCAGCAGACGAGGGACAGGGGTGGGAAACACCATATATTTT. This sequence encodes CASRRGTGVGNTIYF. The J gene is TRBJ1-3, the V gene TRBV6-5; 10 nucleotides agree with TRBD1. From germline, CDR1 is MNHEY and CDR2 SVGAGI. The CDR3 is 15 amino acids. The V segment lost 6 bases and the J segment 4 bases; nucleotides outside the gene matches: 6.

This chain connects TRBV18 to TRBJ1-2; perhaps TRBD1 as D (5 bases). The CDR3 spans 15 residues. V lost 0 bases and J lost 2, with 10 bases in between. Per germline, CDR1 KGHSH and CDR2 LQKENI. The CDR3 nucleotides read TGTGCCAGCTCACCACCGGGGCAGCAAAACTATGGCTACACCTTC. Its protein is CASSPPGQQNYGYTF.

The J gene is TRBJ2-5, the V gene TRBV2, with D perhaps TRBD1 (6 bases). V lost 8 bases and J lost 5, with 15 bases in between. This CDR3 has 13 amino acids. CDR1 and CDR2 from the germline V gene are SNHLY and FYNNEI. CDR3 protein: CASRKGTFETQYF. The CDR3 DNA reads as TGTGCCAGCCGGAAGGGGACATTTGAGACCCAGTACTTC.

The chain has TRBV4-3 and TRBJ2-5; D may be TRBD2 (6 bases). The CDR3 length is 15 residues. V lost 1 base to trimming and J lost 4 bases, with 13 bases between them. CDR1 is LGHNA, CDR2 YSLEER, per germline. This CDR3 is CASSQVSRGGETQYF. CDR3 sequence (DNA): TGCGCCAGCAGCCAAGTCTCTAGGGGAGGAGAGACCCAGTACTTC.